A single sample gave rise to the 14 T cell receptor beta chains below, sequenced in a study of T cell responses to AZD1222 COVID-19 vaccine. Repertoires were generated with immunoSEQ multiplex PCR, while TCRdb's copy carries only in-frame clones and drops some. The data hold approximately 190,000 clones, with approximately 91% observed a single time. Here the sequenced sample was peripheral blood, taken on day 0 of AZD1222 vaccination. All receptors derive from an adult in good health.

V gene TRBV7-2 combines with J gene TRBJ2-5; tentative D call: TRBD1 (6 bases). V was shortened by 1 base and J by 5 bases, with 14 bases between the two germline ends. From germline, CDR1 is SGHTA and CDR2 FQGNSA. This CDR3 contains 15 residues. As DNA, the CDR3 is TGTGCCAGCAGCTTAGGTTTGGGGGCAGGGGAGACCCAGTACTTC. This sequence encodes CASSLGLGAGETQYF.

This clone has just one count. This chain joins TRBV2 and TRBJ2-2; 8 nucleotides match TRBD2. V dropped 2 bases and J dropped 1; count of bases not matched to a gene: 6. The CDR3 is 17 amino acids. Germline CDR1 is SNHLY and CDR2 is FYNNEI. This CDR3 is CASSELVLAGNTGELFF. CDR3 in DNA: TGTGCCAGCAGTGAATTGGTGCTAGCGGGGAACACCGGGGAGCTGTTTTTT.

CDR3 sequence reads: CATSRGDSNQPQHF. In nucleotides, the CDR3 is TGTGCCACCAGCAGGGGGGACAGCAATCAGCCCCAGCATTTT. V and J are TRBV15 and TRBJ1-5; weak D call: TRBD1 (5 bases). This CDR3 comprises 14 residues. V shed 3 bases and J shed 1 base, with 7 bases lying between them. Per germline, CDR1 LNHNV and CDR2 YYDKDF (reference sequence).

The V and J genes are TRBV7-2 and TRBJ2-2; TRBD1 matches at 9 bases. CDR1 and CDR2 from the germline V gene are SGHTA and FQGNSA. Losses at the gene ends were 1 base for V and 10 bases for J; bases not matched to a gene: 4. This CDR3 spans 14 amino acids. CDR3 protein: CASSLVQGAPELFF. DNA for the CDR3: TGTGCCAGCAGCTTAGTACAGGGGGCGCCGGAGCTGTTTTTT.

V is TRBV18 and J is TRBJ2-1; TRBD2 aligns across 12 bases. Losses at the gene ends were 3 bases for V and 8 bases for J; bases not matched to a gene: 5. The CDR3 totals 15 residues. Germline V gene data show CDR1 as KGHSH and CDR2 as LQKENI. The CDR3 DNA reads TGTGCCAGCTCACCGATCAGACTAGCGGGGGATGAGCAGTTCTTC. It translates to CASSPIRLAGDEQFF.

This sequence joins TRBV7-3 and TRBJ1-1; unclear D gene. Per germline, CDR1 SGHTA and CDR2 FQGTGA. The CDR3 is made up of 15 amino acids. V lost 3 bases to trimming and J lost 1 base, with 12 bases between them. CDR3 amino acids: CASSFRPDRNTEAFF. The CDR3 DNA sequence: TGTGCCAGCAGCTTCAGACCTGACCGGAACACTGAAGCTTTCTTT.

The rearrangement joins TRBV27 to TRBJ2-2; 10 nucleotides line up with TRBD1. The trim removed 5 bases at V and 6 bases at J, leaving 12 bases unmatched. CDR3 length equals 17 residues. Looked up from germline, CDR1 is MNHEY and CDR2 is SMNVEV (reference sequence). Here the CDR3 reads CASSLDRGTALSGELFF. The CDR3 bases are TGTGCCAGCAGTCTGGACAGGGGGACTGCGCTATCCGGGGAGCTGTTTTTT.

The chain uses TRBV9 and TRBJ2-7, with 10 positions matching TRBD2. CDR3 length equals 19 residues. Trimming at V came to 0 bases and at J to 3 bases, leaving 15 bases not matched to a gene. The germline gives CDR1 SGDLS, CDR2 YYNGEE. The CDR3 reads CASSVGPQREGQGIYEQYF. As DNA, the CDR3 is TGTGCCAGCAGCGTAGGGCCGCAGCGGGAGGGCCAAGGGATCTACGAGCAGTACTTC. Using reference TRBV9 and TRBJ2-7 for the parts outside the CDR3, the full variable domain is DSGVTQTPKHLITATGQRVTLRCSPRSGDLSVYWYQQSLDQGLQFLIQYYNGEERAKGNILERFSAQQFPDLHSELNLSSLELGDSALYFCASSVGPQREGQGIYEQYFGPGTRLTVT.

The rearrangement joins TRBV19 to TRBJ2-3; 8 bases fit TRBD2. V shed 5 bases, J shed 7 bases, and the junction held 14 bases outside the gene matches. Germline V gene sequence: CDR1 LNHDA, CDR2 SQIVND (reference sequence). The CDR3 is made up of 16 amino acids. The CDR3 DNA is TGTGCCAGTAGTGCCAGTCTAGCGGGTCCCAGGAATACGCAGTATTTT. It is translated as CASSASLAGPRNTQYF. Based on the CDR3 plus reference TRBV19 and TRBJ2-3, the full variable domain is DGGITQSPKYLFRKEGQNVTLSCEQNLNHDAMYWYRQDPGQGLRLIYYSQIVNDFQKGDIAEGYSVSREKKESFPLTVTSAQKNPTAFYLCASSASLAGPRNTQYFGPGTRLTVL.

The V gene is TRBV23-1, the J gene TRBJ2-3; unclear D gene. TRBV23-1 carries the ORF label, with uncertain function. The CDR3 contains 15 residues. V dropped 8 bases and J dropped 1 base, with 16 bases sitting between them. CDR3 bases: TGCGCCAGCCCCATTCCGGAGCGTTGCACAGATACGCAGTATTTT. This codes for CASPIPERCTDTQYF.

The rearrangement uses TRBV11-3 and TRBJ2-2; no clear D gene. V shed 2 bases and J shed 2 bases, with 3 bases lying between them. CDR1 SGHNT and CDR2 YENEEA come from the germline V gene. This CDR3 has 13 residues. Written as DNA, the CDR3 is TGTGCCAGCAGCTTAACCAACACCGGGGAGCTGTTTTTT. This translates into CASSLTNTGELFF.

This chain uses TRBV27 with TRBJ1-6, with 7 bases identical to TRBD1. Germline V lookup: CDR1 MNHEY, CDR2 SMNVEV (reference sequence). This CDR3 has 16 amino acids. V shed 0 bases and J 7 bases; nucleotides not matched to a gene: 6. CDR3 sequence: CASSLSGQTPNSPLHF. CDR3 DNA: TGTGCCAGCAGTTTATCGGGACAGACCCCCAATTCACCCCTCCACTTT.

This clone was recorded only once. The chain couples TRBV21-1 to TRBJ2-1. TRBV21-1 counts as a pseudogene. This CDR3 has 17 residues. The CDR3 here is CASSKLRDPSSYNEQFF. The CDR3, as DNA: TGTGCCAGCAGCAAACTAAGGGACCCCAGCTCCTACAATGAGCAGTTCTTC.

The rearrangement uses TRBV4-3 and TRBJ1-3; D possibly corresponds to TRBD1 (6 bases). The CDR3 has 15 amino acids. V was clipped by 3 bases and J by 0 bases, with 9 bases between them. The V gene's germline CDR1 is LGHNA and CDR2 YSLEER. The CDR3 loop reads CASSQDSLSGNTIYF. The CDR3 nucleotides read TGCGCCAGCAGCCAGGACAGTCTCTCTGGAAACACCATATATTTT.